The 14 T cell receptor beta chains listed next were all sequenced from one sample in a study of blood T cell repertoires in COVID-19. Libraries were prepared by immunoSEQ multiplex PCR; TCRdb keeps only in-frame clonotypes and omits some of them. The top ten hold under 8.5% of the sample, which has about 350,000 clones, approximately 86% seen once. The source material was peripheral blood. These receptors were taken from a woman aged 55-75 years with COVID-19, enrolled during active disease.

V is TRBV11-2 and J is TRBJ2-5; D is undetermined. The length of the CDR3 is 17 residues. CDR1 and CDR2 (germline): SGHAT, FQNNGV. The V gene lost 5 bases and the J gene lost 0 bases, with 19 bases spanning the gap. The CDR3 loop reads CASSPPSGLRYQETQYF. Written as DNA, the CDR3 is TGTGCCAGCAGCCCTCCTTCCGGTCTCCGCTACCAAGAGACCCAGTACTTC. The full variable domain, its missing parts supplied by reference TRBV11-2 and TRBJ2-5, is EAGVAQSPRYKIIEKRQSVAFWCNPISGHATLYWYQQILGQGPKLLIQFQNNGVVDDSQLPKDRFSAERLKGVDSTLKIQPAKLEDSAVYLCASSPPSGLRYQETQYFGPGTRLLVL.

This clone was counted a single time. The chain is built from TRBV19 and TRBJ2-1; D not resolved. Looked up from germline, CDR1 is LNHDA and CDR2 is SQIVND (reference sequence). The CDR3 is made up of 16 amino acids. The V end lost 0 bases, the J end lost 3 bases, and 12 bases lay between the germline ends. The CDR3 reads CASSIDLGTSYNEQFF. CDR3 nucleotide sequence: TGTGCCAGTAGTATAGATCTGGGCACGAGCTACAATGAGCAGTTCTTC.

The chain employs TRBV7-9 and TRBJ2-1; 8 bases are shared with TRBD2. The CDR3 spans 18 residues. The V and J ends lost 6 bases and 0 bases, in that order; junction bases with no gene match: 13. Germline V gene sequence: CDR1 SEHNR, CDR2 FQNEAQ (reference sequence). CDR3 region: CASSQPLSGGPSYNEQFF. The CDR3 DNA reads TGTGCCAGCAGTCAACCTCTTTCGGGGGGGCCCTCCTACAATGAGCAGTTCTTC.

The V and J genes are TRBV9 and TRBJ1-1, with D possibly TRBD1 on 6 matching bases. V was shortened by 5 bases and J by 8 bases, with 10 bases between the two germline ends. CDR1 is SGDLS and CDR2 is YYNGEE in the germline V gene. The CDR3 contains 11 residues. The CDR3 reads CASREDREAFF. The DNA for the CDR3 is TGTGCCAGCAGGGAAGACAGGGAAGCTTTCTTT.

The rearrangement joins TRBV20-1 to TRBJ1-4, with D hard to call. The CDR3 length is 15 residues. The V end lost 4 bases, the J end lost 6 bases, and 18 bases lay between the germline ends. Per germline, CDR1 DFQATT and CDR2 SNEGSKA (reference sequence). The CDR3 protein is CSANDLRRGDEKLFF. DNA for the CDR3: TGCAGTGCTAATGATCTGAGACGGGGTGATGAAAAACTGTTTTTT.

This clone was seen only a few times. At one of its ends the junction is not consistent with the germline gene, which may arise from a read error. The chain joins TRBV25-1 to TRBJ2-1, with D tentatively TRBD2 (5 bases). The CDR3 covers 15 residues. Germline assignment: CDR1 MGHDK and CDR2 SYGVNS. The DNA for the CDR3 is TGTGCCAGCAGTGACCCCAGCGGCTCCGACAATGAGCAGTTCTTC. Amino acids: CASSDPSGSDNEQFF.

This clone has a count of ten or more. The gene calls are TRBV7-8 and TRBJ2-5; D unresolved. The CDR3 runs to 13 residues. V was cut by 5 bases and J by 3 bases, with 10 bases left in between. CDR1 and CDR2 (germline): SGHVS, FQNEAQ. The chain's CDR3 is CASSAPREETQYF. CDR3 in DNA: TGTGCCAGCAGCGCTCCTAGAGAAGAGACCCAGTACTTC.

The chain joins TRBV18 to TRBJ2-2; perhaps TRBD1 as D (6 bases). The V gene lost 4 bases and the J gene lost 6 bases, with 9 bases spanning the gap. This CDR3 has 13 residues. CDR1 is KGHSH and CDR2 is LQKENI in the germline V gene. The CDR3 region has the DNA TGTGCCAGCTCACACAGGGATGCCGGGGAGCTGTTTTTT. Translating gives CASSHRDAGELFF.

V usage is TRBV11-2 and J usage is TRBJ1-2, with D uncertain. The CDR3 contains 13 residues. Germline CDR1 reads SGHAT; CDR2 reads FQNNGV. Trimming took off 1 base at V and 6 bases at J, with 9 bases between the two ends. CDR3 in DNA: TGTGCCAGCAGCTTAGCGGGAATCAATGGCTACACCTTC. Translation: CASSLAGINGYTF.

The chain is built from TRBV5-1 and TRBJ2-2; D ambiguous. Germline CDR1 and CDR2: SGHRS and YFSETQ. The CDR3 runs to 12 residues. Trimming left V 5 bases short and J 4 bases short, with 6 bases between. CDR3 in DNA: TGCGCCAGCAGGTTCTCCACCGGGGAGCTGTTTTTT. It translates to CASRFSTGELFF. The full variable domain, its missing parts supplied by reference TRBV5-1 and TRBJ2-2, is KAGVTQTPRYLIKTRGQQVTLSCSPISGHRSVSWYQQTPGQGLQFLFEYFSETQRNKGNFPGRFSGRQFSNSRSEMNVSTLELGDSALYLCASRFSTGELFFGEGSRLTVL.

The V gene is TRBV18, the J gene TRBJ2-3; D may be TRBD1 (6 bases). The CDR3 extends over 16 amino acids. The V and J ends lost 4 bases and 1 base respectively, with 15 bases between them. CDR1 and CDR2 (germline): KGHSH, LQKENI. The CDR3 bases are TGTGCCAGCTCACAGGAACAGGGCCGTGGCACAGATACGCAGTATTTT. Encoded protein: CASSQEQGRGTDTQYF.

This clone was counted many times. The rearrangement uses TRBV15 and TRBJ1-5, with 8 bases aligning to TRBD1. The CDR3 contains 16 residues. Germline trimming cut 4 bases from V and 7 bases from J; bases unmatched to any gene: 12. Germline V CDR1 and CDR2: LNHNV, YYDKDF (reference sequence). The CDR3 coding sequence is TGTGCCACCAGCACTCTAAGGACAGGGACCGGACAGCCCCAGCATTTT. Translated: CATSTLRTGTGQPQHF.

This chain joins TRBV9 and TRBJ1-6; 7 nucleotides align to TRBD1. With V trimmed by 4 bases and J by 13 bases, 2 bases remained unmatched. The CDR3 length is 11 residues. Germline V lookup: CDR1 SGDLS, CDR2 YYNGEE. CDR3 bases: TGTGCCAGCAGCCAACAGGGGCCCCTCCACTTT. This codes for CASSQQGPLHF.

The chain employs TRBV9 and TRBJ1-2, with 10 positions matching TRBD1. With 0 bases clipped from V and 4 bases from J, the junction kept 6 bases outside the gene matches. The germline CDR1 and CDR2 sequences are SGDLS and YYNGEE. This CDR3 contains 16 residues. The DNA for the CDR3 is TGTGCCAGCAGCGTAGAGGGGACAGGGGTGGCCTATGGCTACACCTTC. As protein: CASSVEGTGVAYGYTF.